This T cell receptor (beta chain) was observed in a study of OX40 agonist ivuxolimab in advanced cancers. This table comes from immunoSEQ multiplex PCR, and its TCRdb copy is limited to in-frame clones, with some not included. The sample shows about 12,000 clones, under 80% of them seen only once. CDR3 length: 12 residues. V was clipped by 9 bases and J by 1 base, with 9 bases between them. The germline gives CDR1 LNHDA, CDR2 SQIVND (reference sequence). The V call is TRBV19, the J call TRBJ1-1; D gene ambiguous. This receptor was obtained from an adult with an advanced solid tumor such as melanoma, head and neck, liver or kidney cancer. Here the sequenced sample was CD4+ or CD8+ T cells sorted from blood, taken in a trial of the OX40 agonist ivuxolimab. The CDR3 DNA reads as TGTGCCAGCGCTTCCGGGAACACTGAAGCTTTCTTT. It encodes CASASGNTEAFF.